The 24 T cell receptor beta chains listed next were all sequenced from one sample in a study of regulatory T cells. Notes on the study in general: Hydrophobic residues at CDR3 positions 6 and 7 were enriched in conventional CD4+ T cells of CD3G-deficient patients.

The PCR used 52 TRBV and 13 TRBJ primers. Method: immunoSEQ multiplex PCR; TCRdb's copy keeps in-frame clones and lacks some. The sample shows more than 25,000 clones, 80% to 95% of them seen only once. Their cognate antigens are unknown. The sample was conventional CD4+ T cells sorted from blood. These receptors were obtained from a person aged 18 to 29 with CD3G deficiency.

V is TRBV7-8 and J is TRBJ2-5, with 12 bases identical to TRBD2. Germline V CDR1 and CDR2: SGHVS, FQNEAQ. The CDR3 has 14 amino acids. V dropped 5 bases and J dropped 4; count of bases not matched to a gene: 2. The CDR3 nucleotides are TGTGCCAGCAGCCCGGGACTAGCGGGAGAGACCCAGTACTTC. Translated, it gives CASSPGLAGETQYF.

V and J are TRBV6-1 and TRBJ1-2; 7 bases map to TRBD1. The CDR3 loop spans 16 amino acids. V lost 4 bases, J lost 4 bases, and 12 bases stayed unmatched. The germline V gene encodes CDR1 MNHNS and CDR2 SASEGT. CDR3 bases: TGTGCCAGCAGTGTTTTAGAGGGGGCAGGCTCCTATGGCTACACCTTC. Amino acids: CASSVLEGAGSYGYTF.

The chain recombines TRBV10-3 with TRBJ2-2; 8 bases map to TRBD1. Germline CDR1 reads ENHRY; CDR2 reads SYGVKD. V trimming: 10 bases; J trimming: 7 bases; junction bases outside the gene matches: 11. The CDR3 spans 14 residues. The CDR3 DNA follows: TGTGCCACGCGACAGGGGCCCCCCGGCGGGGAGCTGTTTTTT. Its translation is CATRQGPPGGELFF.

The V and J genes are TRBV28 and TRBJ1-5; D is possibly TRBD1 (6 bases). The CDR3 has 15 amino acids. Germline lookup yields CDR1 MDHEN and CDR2 SYDVKM. V lost 5 bases and J 4 bases, leaving 15 bases between the germline ends. DNA of the CDR3: TGTGCCAGCAGTACGAACAGGGTAGGGAATCAGCCCCAGCATTTT. It encodes CASSTNRVGNQPQHF.

The V gene is TRBV10-1, the J gene TRBJ2-1; either TRBD1 or TRBD2 may fit D (5 bases each). This CDR3 is built from 17 residues. Germline loops: CDR1 WNHNN, CDR2 SYGVQD (reference sequence). With 0 bases removed from V and 5 bases from J, the gap between germline ends came to 17 bases. As DNA, the CDR3 is TGCGCCAGCAGTGAGTCGACTCGGGGCAGGGTACACAATGAGCAGTTCTTC. This sequence encodes CASSESTRGRVHNEQFF.

The chain employs TRBV28 and TRBJ1-1; D remains ambiguous. Germline V gene lookup returns CDR1 MDHEN and CDR2 SYDVKM. The V end was cut by 3 bases, the J end by 1 base, with 9 bases between. The CDR3 loop spans 14 amino acids. As DNA, the CDR3 is TGTGCCAGCAGTTTGGCCGAAAGGAACACTGAAGCTTTCTTT. It yields the protein CASSLAERNTEAFF. The full variable domain, completed using reference TRBV28 and TRBJ1-1, is DVKVTQSSRYLVKRTGEKVFLECVQDMDHENMFWYRQDPGLGLRLIYFSYDVKMKEKGDIPEGYSVSREKKERFSLILESASTNQTSMYLCASSLAERNTEAFFGQGTRLTVV.

This chain connects TRBV10-3 to TRBJ2-2; D gene ambiguous. Germline V gives CDR1 ENHRY, CDR2 SYGVKD. The V end was cut by 2 bases, the J end by 1 base, with 14 bases between. The CDR3 is 17 residues long. CDR3 nucleotides: TGTGCCATCAGTGAGGTTGCCGGGTCGGGGAACACCGGGGAGCTGTTTTTT. This encodes CAISEVAGSGNTGELFF.

V gene TRBV5-4 combines with J gene TRBJ1-1, with unresolved D. This CDR3 is 12 amino acids long. V was pared by 0 bases and J by 2 bases, with 2 bases between. The germline V gene has CDR1 SGHNT and CDR2 YYREEE (reference sequence). Here the CDR3 reads CASSLDNTEAFF. In nucleotides, the CDR3 is TGTGCCAGCAGCTTGGACAACACTGAAGCTTTCTTT. Combining the CDR3 with reference TRBV5-4 and TRBJ1-1 gives the whole variable domain ETGVTQSPTHLIKTRGQQVTLRCSSQSGHNTVSWYQQALGQGPQFIFQYYREEENGRGNFPPRFSGLQFPNYSSELNVNALELDDSALYLCASSLDNTEAFFGQGTRLTVV.

In this sample, this clone turned up a few times. The chain joins TRBV11-2 to TRBJ1-1; D gene uncertain. V shed 7 bases and J shed 7 bases, with 16 bases lying between them. The CDR3 runs 13 residues. From germline, CDR1 is SGHAT and CDR2 FQNNGV. The CDR3 is CASNLEGVGEAFF. The CDR3 DNA follows: TGTGCCAGCAACCTAGAGGGAGTGGGTGAAGCTTTCTTT.

The V call is TRBV5-1, the J call TRBJ2-6; TRBD1 agrees at 9 bases. Germline CDR1 and CDR2: SGHRS and YFSETQ. V trimming: 2 bases; J trimming: 6 bases; junction bases outside the gene matches: 3. The CDR3 is made up of 15 amino acids. The CDR3 nucleotides are TGCGCCAGCAGCTTCACAGGGGGCCAGGCCAACGTCCTGACTTTC. Amino acids: CASSFTGGQANVLTF.

The rearrangement links TRBV6-1 to TRBJ1-2; D unresolved. The CDR3 consists of 13 residues. CDR1 MNHNS and CDR2 SASEGT come from the germline V gene. With 4 bases removed from V and 4 bases from J, the gap between germline ends came to 10 bases. The CDR3, as DNA: TGTGCCAGCAGTGCAGGCTGGGGCTATGGCTACACCTTC. Translating gives CASSAGWGYGYTF.

The J gene is TRBJ1-4, the V gene TRBV6-5, with 7 bases lining up with TRBD1. Germline loops: CDR1 MNHEY, CDR2 SVGAGI. The CDR3 consists of 14 residues. J lost 9 bases, V lost 2 bases, and 6 bases had no gene match. The CDR3 DNA reads as TGTGCCAGCAGTTACCGGGCAGGGGGTCAAAAACTGTTTTTT. Residues: CASSYRAGGQKLFF.

V is TRBV2 and J is TRBJ2-1; TRBD2 matches 9 bases. This CDR3 has 19 amino acids. V lost 1 base, J lost 5 bases, and 15 bases stayed unmatched. CDR1 is SNHLY, CDR2 FYNNEI, per germline. The CDR3 spells CASSEGTGTSPPPHNEQFF. The CDR3 DNA sequence: TGTGCCAGCAGTGAAGGCACGGGGACTAGCCCACCCCCCCACAATGAGCAGTTCTTC.

J is TRBJ1-1 and V is TRBV6-6; D is unresolved. CDR1 and CDR2 from the germline V gene are MNHNY and SVGAGI (reference sequence). Trimming took 6 bases from V and 2 from J, leaving 10 bases between them. CDR3 length equals 13 residues. The CDR3 protein is CASRSQRNTEAFF. The CDR3 DNA reads TGTGCCAGCAGGAGCCAACGTAACACTGAAGCTTTCTTT.

The CDR3 reads CASSQERDTQYF. The CDR3, as DNA: TGTGCCAGCAGCCAAGAGCGAGATACGCAGTATTTT. This chain uses TRBV4-2 with TRBJ2-3, with no clear D. Trimming cost V 0 bases and J 5 bases, with 3 bases left between them. The CDR3 sequence is 12 residues long. Looked up from germline, CDR1 is LGHNA and CDR2 is YNFKEQ.

The V gene is TRBV7-9, the J gene TRBJ2-1; a possible D gene is TRBD2 (6 bases). This CDR3 comprises 15 residues. V was cut by 1 base and J by 10 bases, with 17 bases left in between. Germline CDR1 is SEHNR and CDR2 is FQNEAQ (reference sequence). Here the CDR3 reads CASSLGGMGGREQFF. The DNA of the CDR3 is TGTGCCAGCAGCTTAGGCGGTATGGGAGGACGAGAGCAGTTCTTC.

This clone has only one observation. V and J are TRBV2 and TRBJ2-7; 10 positions agree with TRBD1. The CDR3 is 15 amino acids. V gave up 3 bases and J gave up 6 bases; unmatched junction bases: 8. Per germline, CDR1 SNHLY and CDR2 FYNNEI. The CDR3 protein is CASSEPGQGNGEQYF. The DNA for the CDR3 is TGTGCCAGCAGTGAGCCGGGACAGGGGAACGGCGAGCAGTACTTC. Together with reference TRBV2 and TRBJ2-7, the CDR3 gives the full variable domain: EPEVTQTPSHQVTQMGQEVILRCVPISNHLYFYWYRQILGQKVEFLVSFYNNEISEKSEIFDDQFSVERPDGSNFTLKIRSTKLEDSAMYFCASSEPGQGNGEQYFGPGTRLTVT.

This chain connects TRBV6-5 to TRBJ1-1, with 7 bases lining up with TRBD1. CDR3 length: 14 amino acids. Germline CDR1 reads MNHEY; CDR2 reads SVGAGI. Trimming took 5 bases from V and 4 from J; bases not matched to a gene: 7. CDR3 DNA sequence: TGTGCCAGCAGTGCAGGGGGGAAAGGCACTGAAGCTTTCTTT. This sequence encodes CASSAGGKGTEAFF.

The gene calls are TRBV5-1 and TRBJ2-2; the D gene is possibly TRBD2 (5 bases). Trimming shortened V by 3 bases and J by 6 bases, and 15 bases separated the two germline ends. Germline CDR1 is SGHRS and CDR2 is YFSETQ. The length of the CDR3 is 15 residues. The CDR3 is CASSWRGMSSGELFF. CDR3 coding DNA: TGCGCCAGCAGCTGGCGAGGGATGTCTTCCGGGGAGCTGTTTTTT.

The CDR3 nucleotides are TGTGCCAGCAGTCGACGAAGATATCCGACAAATGAGCAGTTCTTC. Protein sequence: CASSRRRYPTNEQFF. This chain uses TRBV28 with TRBJ2-1, with D uncertain. The length of the CDR3 is 15 residues. With 5 bases removed from V and 7 bases from J, the gap between germline ends came to 18 bases. Germline lookup yields CDR1 MDHEN and CDR2 SYDVKM.

The rearrangement joins TRBV30 to TRBJ2-5; D might be TRBD1 or TRBD2, each matching 6 bases. The CDR3 is 12 residues long. CDR1 is GTSNPN, CDR2 SVGIG, per germline (reference sequence). Trimming took off 3 bases at V and 3 bases at J, with 8 bases between the two ends. CDR3 residues: CAWRGGKETQYF. CDR3 nucleotide sequence: TGTGCCTGGAGAGGGGGGAAAGAGACCCAGTACTTC.

The rearrangement uses TRBV7-9 and TRBJ2-5; D gene ambiguous. The CDR3 sequence is 13 residues long. Germline CDR1 is SEHNR and CDR2 is FQNEAQ (reference sequence). The germline V and J ends were trimmed by 8 bases and 4 bases, with 14 bases remaining between them. Here the CDR3 reads CASAAAARETQYF. The CDR3 DNA reads as TGTGCCAGCGCCGCGGCGGCCCGAGAGACCCAGTACTTC.

The chain couples TRBV5-6 to TRBJ1-4; 7 bases are shared with TRBD1. After removal of 4 bases from V and 6 bases from J, the junction contained 9 bases not matched to a gene. CDR1 and CDR2 (germline): SGHDT, YYEEEE. The CDR3 is 15 residues long. CDR3 protein: CASSAPQGEDEKLFF. DNA for the CDR3: TGTGCCAGCAGCGCCCCTCAGGGGGAAGATGAAAAACTGTTTTTT.

The V call is TRBV18, the J call TRBJ2-3, with a possible D match to TRBD2 (5 bases). Germline V gene data show CDR1 as KGHSH and CDR2 as LQKENI. This CDR3 has 17 amino acids. The ends were cut back, 3 bases at V and 1 base at J, with 17 bases in the middle. CDR3 sequence (DNA): TGTGCCAGCTCACCCCGGCTAGCCTGGGGAGGCACAGATACGCAGTATTTT. Protein sequence: CASSPRLAWGGTDTQYF. Variable domain in full (rest from reference TRBV18 and TRBJ2-3): NAGVMQNPRHLVRRRGQEARLRCSPMKGHSHVYWYRQLPEEGLKFMVYLQKENIIDESGMPKERFSAEFPKEGPSILRIQQVVRGDSAAYFCASSPRLAWGGTDTQYFGPGTRLTVL.